This is a list of T cell receptor beta chains from one sample in a study of CD8 T cells in ankylosing spondylitis. One entry per CDR3 protein, called by TCRdb with MiXCR from the 5' RACE reads. The table includes more than 600,000 distinct CDR3 sequences, around 17% detected once. Sequenced: blood, either unsorted or a sorted T cell fraction (not recorded which). The receptor source for this set is a male donor with ankylosing spondylitis. The CDR3 runs from the conserved cysteine through the conserved F or W. A D gene is named only where the DNA matches it firmly. Clone size, where shown, is once, few, many, or a class for clones that have expanded.

abundance	j_gene	d_gene	v_gene	CDR3aa	CDR3nt
NA	TRBJ2-7	TRBD2	TRBV4-1	CASSQEGNSGRYEQYF	TGCGCCAGCAGCCAAGAAGGTAATAGCGGGAGGTACGAGCAGTACTTC
NA	TRBJ2-1	NA	TRBV24-1	CATSGVTTNEQFF	TGTGCCACCAGTGGCGTAACAACCAATGAGCAGTTCTTC
few	TRBJ1-1	NA	TRBV10-3	CAISEGSEGEAFF	TGTGCCATCAGTGAGGGCAGCGAGGGTGAAGCTTTCTTT
few	TRBJ2-5	TRBD2	TRBV7-6	CASSPGEREGETQYF	TGTGCCAGCAGCCCCGGCGAACGGGAGGGAGAGACCCAGTACTTC
few	TRBJ2-2	NA	TRBV12-3/TRBV12-4	CASSPNRARSTGELFF	TGTGCCAGCAGTCCGAACAGGGCAAGAAGCACCGGGGAGCTGTTTTTT
few	TRBJ1-1	NA	TRBV11-2	CASSRRDKTTEAFF	TGTGCCAGCAGCCGCCGGGACAAAACTACTGAAGCTTTCTTT
NA	TRBJ2-7	NA	TRBV7-9	CASSLVGAGGLYEQYF	TGTGCCAGCAGCTTGGTCGGGGCCGGGGGTCTCTACGAGCAGTACTTC
few	TRBJ1-1	NA	TRBV6-1	CASGPQAFPRNTEAFF	TGTGCCAGCGGTCCACAGGCATTCCCCAGGAACACTGAAGCTTTCTTT
few	TRBJ2-3	NA	TRBV3-1	CASSPNRERAQYF	TGTGCCAGCAGCCCAAACAGGGAGCGGGCGCAGTATTTT
once	TRBJ2-5	NA	TRBV12-3/TRBV12-4	CASSQRPRSGETQYF	TGTGCCAGCAGCCAGCGGCCAAGGAGTGGGGAGACCCAGTACTTC
few	TRBJ2-3	TRBD1	TRBV2	CASSEQGVPTDTQYF	TGTGCCAGCAGTGAACAGGGGGTCCCTACAGATACGCAGTATTTT
NA	TRBJ2-7	NA	TRBV12-3/TRBV12-4	CASSYRFSYEQYF	TGTGCCAGCAGTTACAGGTTTTCCTACGAGCAGTACTTC
many	TRBJ2-1	TRBD1	TRBV9	CASSVGGQGNEQFF	TGTGCCAGCAGCGTAGGAGGACAGGGTAATGAGCAGTTCTTC
NA	TRBJ1-6	NA	TRBV6-5	CASSYDQALISPLHF	TGTGCCAGCAGTTACGATCAGGCCCTAATTTCACCCCTCCACTTT
few	TRBJ2-4	NA	TRBV7-9	CASSLDIGNIQYF	TGTGCCAGCAGCCTAGATATTGGAAACATTCAGTACTTC
NA	TRBJ2-1	NA	TRBV29-1	CSVERGPAHNEQFF	TGCAGCGTTGAAAGGGGACCAGCACACAATGAGCAGTTCTTC
many	TRBJ1-5	NA	TRBV20-1	CSAPHGGGSGQPQHF	TGCAGTGCTCCCCACGGGGGAGGGTCGGGTCAGCCCCAGCATTTT
NA	TRBJ1-2	NA	TRBV7-2	CASSFAQTTNYGYTF	TGTGCCAGCAGCTTTGCACAGACTACTAACTATGGCTACACCTTC